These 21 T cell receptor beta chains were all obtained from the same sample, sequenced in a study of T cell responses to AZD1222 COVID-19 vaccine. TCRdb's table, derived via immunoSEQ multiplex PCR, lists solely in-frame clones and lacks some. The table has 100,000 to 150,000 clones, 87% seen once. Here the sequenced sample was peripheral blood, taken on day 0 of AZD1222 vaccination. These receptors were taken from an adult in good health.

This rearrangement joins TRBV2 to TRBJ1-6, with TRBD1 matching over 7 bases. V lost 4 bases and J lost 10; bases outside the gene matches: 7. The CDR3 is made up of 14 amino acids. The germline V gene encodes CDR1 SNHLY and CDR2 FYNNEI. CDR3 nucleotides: TGTGCCAGCAGTGGGACAGGCTGGGGATCACCCCTCCACTTT. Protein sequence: CASSGTGWGSPLHF.

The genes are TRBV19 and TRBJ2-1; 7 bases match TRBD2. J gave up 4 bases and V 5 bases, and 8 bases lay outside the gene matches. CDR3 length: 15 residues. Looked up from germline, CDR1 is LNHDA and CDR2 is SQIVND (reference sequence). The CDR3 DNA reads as TGTGCCAGTAGTCAGGCTAGCGGCCTTTACAATGAGCAGTTCTTC. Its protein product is CASSQASGLYNEQFF.

The CDR3 reads CASSIGTSGEGTGELFF. In nucleotides, the CDR3 is TGTGCCAGTAGTATAGGGACTAGCGGGGAGGGGACCGGGGAGCTGTTTTTT. The chain joins TRBV19 to TRBJ2-2, with 12 nucleotides matching TRBD2. This CDR3 comprises 17 residues. Germline CDR1 reads LNHDA; CDR2 reads SQIVND (reference sequence). With 1 base clipped from V and 5 bases from J, the junction kept 5 bases outside the gene matches.

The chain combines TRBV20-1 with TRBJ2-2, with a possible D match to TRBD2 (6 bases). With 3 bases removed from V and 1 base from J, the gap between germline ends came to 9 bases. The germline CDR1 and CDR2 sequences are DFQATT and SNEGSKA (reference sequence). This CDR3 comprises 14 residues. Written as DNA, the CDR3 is TGCAGTGCTAGTAGGCGGGAGAACACCGGGGAGCTGTTTTTT. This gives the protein CSASRRENTGELFF.

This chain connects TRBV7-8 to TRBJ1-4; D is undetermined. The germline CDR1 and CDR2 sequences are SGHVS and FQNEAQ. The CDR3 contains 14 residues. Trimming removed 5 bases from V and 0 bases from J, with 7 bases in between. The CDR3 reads CASSPRPTNEKLFF. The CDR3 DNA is TGTGCCAGCAGCCCCCGCCCAACTAATGAAAAACTGTTTTTT.

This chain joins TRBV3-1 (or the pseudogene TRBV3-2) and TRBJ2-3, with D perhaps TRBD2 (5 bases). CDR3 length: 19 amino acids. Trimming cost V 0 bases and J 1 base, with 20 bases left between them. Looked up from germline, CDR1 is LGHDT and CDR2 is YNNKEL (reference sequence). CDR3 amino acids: CASSQDRTSSQWGTDTQYF. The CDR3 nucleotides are TGTGCCAGCAGCCAAGATCGCACTAGTTCGCAATGGGGCACAGATACGCAGTATTTT.

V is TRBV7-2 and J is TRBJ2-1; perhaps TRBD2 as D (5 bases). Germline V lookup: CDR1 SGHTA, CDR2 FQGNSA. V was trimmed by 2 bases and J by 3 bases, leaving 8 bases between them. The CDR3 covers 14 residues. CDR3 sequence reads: CASSLRESYNEQFF. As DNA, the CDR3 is TGTGCCAGCAGCTTAAGGGAGAGCTACAATGAGCAGTTCTTC.

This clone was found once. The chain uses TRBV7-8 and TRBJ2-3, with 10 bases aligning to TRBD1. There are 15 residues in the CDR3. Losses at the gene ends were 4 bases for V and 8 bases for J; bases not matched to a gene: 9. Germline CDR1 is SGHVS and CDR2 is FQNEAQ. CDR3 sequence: CASSSLGTGVGTQYF. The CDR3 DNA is TGTGCCAGCAGCTCTCTCGGGACAGGGGTGGGTACGCAGTATTTT.

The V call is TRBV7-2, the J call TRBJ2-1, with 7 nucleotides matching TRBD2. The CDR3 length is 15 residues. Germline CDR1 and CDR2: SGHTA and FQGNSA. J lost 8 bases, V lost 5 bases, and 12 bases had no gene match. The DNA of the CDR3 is TGTGCCAGCAGCCCTTTTAGCGGGCACTCCCATGAGCAGTTCTTC. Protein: CASSPFSGHSHEQFF.

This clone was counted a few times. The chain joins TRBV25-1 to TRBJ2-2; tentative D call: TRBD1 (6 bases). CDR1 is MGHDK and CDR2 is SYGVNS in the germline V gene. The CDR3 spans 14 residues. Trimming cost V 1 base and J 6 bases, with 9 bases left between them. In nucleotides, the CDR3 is TGTGCCAGCAGTGAATCTACAGGGTCCGGGGAGCTGTTTTTT. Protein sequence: CASSESTGSGELFF.

CDR3 residues: CASTQPGLYGYTF. DNA of the CDR3: TGTGCCAGCACCCAACCGGGTCTCTATGGCTACACCTTC. The chain links TRBV28 to TRBJ1-2; D not resolved. With 7 bases removed from V and 4 bases from J, the gap between germline ends came to 13 bases. The length of the CDR3 is 13 residues. Germline V gene lookup returns CDR1 MDHEN and CDR2 SYDVKM.

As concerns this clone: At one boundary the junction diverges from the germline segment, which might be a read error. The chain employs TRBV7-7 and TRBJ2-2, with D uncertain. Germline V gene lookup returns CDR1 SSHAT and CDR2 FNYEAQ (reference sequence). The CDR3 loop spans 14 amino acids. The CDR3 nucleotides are TGTGCTAGCAGCTTTTCAGGAGTGACCGGGGAGCTGTTTTTT. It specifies CASSFSGVTGELFF. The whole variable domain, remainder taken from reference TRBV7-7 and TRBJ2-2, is GAGVSQSPRYKVTKRGQDVTLRCDPISSHATLYWYQQALGQGPEFLTYFNYEAQPDKSGLPSDRFSAERPEGSISTLTIQRTEQRDSAMYRCASSFSGVTGELFFGEGSRLTVL.

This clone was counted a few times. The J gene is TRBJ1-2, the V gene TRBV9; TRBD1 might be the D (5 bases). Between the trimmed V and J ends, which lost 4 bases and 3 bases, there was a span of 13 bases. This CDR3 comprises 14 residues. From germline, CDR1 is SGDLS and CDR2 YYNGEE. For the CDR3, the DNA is TGTGCCAGCAGCCCGGGACGGCCGGACTATGGCTACACCTTC. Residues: CASSPGRPDYGYTF.

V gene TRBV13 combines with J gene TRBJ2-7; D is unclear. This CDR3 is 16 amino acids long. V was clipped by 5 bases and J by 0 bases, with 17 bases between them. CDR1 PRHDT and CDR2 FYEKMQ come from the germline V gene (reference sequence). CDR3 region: CASSPPRHTSSYEQYF. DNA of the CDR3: TGTGCCAGCAGCCCGCCTCGACATACGAGCTCCTACGAGCAGTACTTC.

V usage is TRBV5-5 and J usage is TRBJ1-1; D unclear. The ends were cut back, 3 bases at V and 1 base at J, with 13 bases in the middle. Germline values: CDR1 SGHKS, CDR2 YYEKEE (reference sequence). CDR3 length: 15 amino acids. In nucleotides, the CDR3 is TGTGCCAGCAGCTCCGGGTCGGCAGGGAACACTGAAGCTTTCTTT. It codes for CASSSGSAGNTEAFF. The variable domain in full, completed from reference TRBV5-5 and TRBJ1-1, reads DAGVTQSPTHLIKTRGQQVTLRCSPISGHKSVSWYQQVLGQGPQFIFQYYEKEERGRGNFPDRFSARQFPNYSSELNVNALLLGDSALYLCASSSGSAGNTEAFFGQGTRLTVV.

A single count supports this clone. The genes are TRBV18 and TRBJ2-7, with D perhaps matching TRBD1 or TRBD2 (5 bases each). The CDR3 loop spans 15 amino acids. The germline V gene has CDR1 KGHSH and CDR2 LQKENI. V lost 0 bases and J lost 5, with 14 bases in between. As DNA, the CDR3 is TGTGCCAGCTCACCACCGAGGGGTCAGACCCACGAGCAGTACTTC. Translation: CASSPPRGQTHEQYF.

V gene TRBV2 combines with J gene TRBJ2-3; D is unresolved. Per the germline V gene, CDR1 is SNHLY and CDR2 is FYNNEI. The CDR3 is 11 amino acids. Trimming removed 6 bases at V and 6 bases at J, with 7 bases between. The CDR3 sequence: CASSSWDTQYF. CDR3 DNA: TGTGCCAGCAGCAGCTGGGATACGCAGTATTTT.

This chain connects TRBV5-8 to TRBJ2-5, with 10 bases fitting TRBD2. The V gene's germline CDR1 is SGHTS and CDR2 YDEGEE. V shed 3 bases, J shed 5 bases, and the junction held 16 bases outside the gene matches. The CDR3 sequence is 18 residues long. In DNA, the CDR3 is TGTGCCAGCAGCTCGCCCGCTTCCCTAGCGGGAGTGGAGGAGACCCAGTACTTC. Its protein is CASSSPASLAGVEETQYF.

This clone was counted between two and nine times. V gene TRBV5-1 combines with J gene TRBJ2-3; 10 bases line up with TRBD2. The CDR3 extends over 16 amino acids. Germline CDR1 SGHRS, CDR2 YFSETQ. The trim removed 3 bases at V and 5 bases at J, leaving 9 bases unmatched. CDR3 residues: CASSSGAGGRLDTQYF. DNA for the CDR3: TGCGCCAGCAGCTCTGGAGCGGGGGGGCGATTAGATACGCAGTATTTT.

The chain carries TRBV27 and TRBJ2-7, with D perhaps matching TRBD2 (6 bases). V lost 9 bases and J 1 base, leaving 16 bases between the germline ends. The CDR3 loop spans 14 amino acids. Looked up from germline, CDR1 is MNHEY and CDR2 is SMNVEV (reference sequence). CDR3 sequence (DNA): TGTGCCAGTGGGGAAAGAGCGGGTTCCTACGAGCAGTACTTC. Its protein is CASGERAGSYEQYF.

The CDR3 coding sequence is TGCGCCAGCAGCCCAGATGGGCAGTCAAACGTATATGGCTACACCTTC. Amino acid sequence: CASSPDGQSNVYGYTF. The rearrangement joins TRBV5-1 to TRBJ1-2; D is undetermined. Germline V lookup: CDR1 SGHRS, CDR2 YFSETQ. The V and J ends lost 4 bases and 5 bases respectively, with 21 bases between them. The CDR3 has 16 amino acids. Together with reference TRBV5-1 and TRBJ1-2, the CDR3 gives the full variable domain: KAGVTQTPRYLIKTRGQQVTLSCSPISGHRSVSWYQQTPGQGLQFLFEYFSETQRNKGNFPGRFSGRQFSNSRSEMNVSTLELGDSALYLCASSPDGQSNVYGYTFGSGTRLTVV.